This entry lists 15 T cell receptor beta chains sequenced from one sample in a study of vaccination effects on CD4 cells after COVID-19. Only in-frame clones appear in the TCRdb table, and some are missing; sequencing was by immunoSEQ multiplex PCR. The sample shows 55,000 or so clones, 70% of them seen only once. With the ViraFEST assay, the study expanded antigen-specific CD4+ T cells using viral peptide pools, then sequenced them. Researchers isolated CD4+ T cells once about eleven days of culture had elapsed. Vaccinated participants had no history of SARS-CoV-2 infection and tested negative for nucleocapsid antibodies. Antigens of these TCRs are unknown. The sample in question was CD4+ T cells from PBMCs cultured with SARS-CoV-2 spike peptides, obtained before COVID-19 vaccination. The receptors were gathered from a human donor who received a COVID-19 vaccine.

This rearrangement joins TRBV24-1 to TRBJ2-7; D perhaps matches TRBD2 (5 bases). Germline V CDR1 and CDR2: KGHDR, SFDVKD. The CDR3 contains 14 residues. V dropped 9 bases and J dropped 0 bases, with 14 bases sitting between them. The CDR3 DNA is TGTGCCACCTCTTACGGGATCGTCTCCTACGAGCAGTACTTC. Translation: CATSYGIVSYEQYF.

This clone has just one count. The CDR3 nucleotides read TGTGCCAGCAGCCGATTAGCGGGGGGCCGCACAGATACGCAGTATTTT. Residues: CASSRLAGGRTDTQYF. The chain recombines TRBV3-1 (or the pseudogene TRBV3-2) with TRBJ2-3; 10 bases fit TRBD2. CDR3 length: 16 amino acids. Germline CDR1 LGHDT, CDR2 YNNKEL (reference sequence). J lost 1 base, V lost 4 bases, and 5 bases had no gene match.

This chain uses TRBV5-1 with TRBJ2-3, with a possible D match to TRBD2 (6 bases). The germline gives CDR1 SGHRS, CDR2 YFSETQ. Trimming left V 3 bases short and J 0 bases short, with 8 bases between. The CDR3 is 14 amino acids. The CDR3 DNA is TGCGCCAGCAGCTGGGGGACTAGCACAGATACGCAGTATTTT. This translates into CASSWGTSTDTQYF. Combining the CDR3 with reference TRBV5-1 and TRBJ2-3 gives the whole variable domain KAGVTQTPRYLIKTRGQQVTLSCSPISGHRSVSWYQQTPGQGLQFLFEYFSETQRNKGNFPGRFSGRQFSNSRSEMNVSTLELGDSALYLCASSWGTSTDTQYFGPGTRLTVL.

The chain is built from TRBV19 and TRBJ2-5; the match to TRBD2 covers 13 bases. This CDR3 has 17 amino acids. J gave up 4 bases and V 4 bases, and 9 bases lay outside the gene matches. The germline V gene has CDR1 LNHDA and CDR2 SQIVND (reference sequence). The CDR3 protein is CASSTPLGLAGVETQYF. CDR3 in DNA: TGTGCCAGTAGTACTCCACTCGGACTAGCGGGGGTAGAGACCCAGTACTTC.

This chain links TRBV6-6 with TRBJ2-7, with D maybe TRBD2 (6 bases). The V gene's germline CDR1 is MNHNY and CDR2 SVGAGI (reference sequence). Trimming pared 8 bases from V and 0 bases from J, leaving 8 bases between. The CDR3 has 12 amino acids. As DNA, the CDR3 is TGTGCCAGCCGGGAGATCTCCTACGAGCAGTACTTC. Its translation: CASREISYEQYF.

The chain is built from TRBV3-1 (or the pseudogene TRBV3-2) and TRBJ2-7; maybe TRBD2 (5 bases). Trimming took off 5 bases at V and 0 bases at J, with 11 bases between the two ends. In germline, CDR1 is LGHDT, CDR2 YNNKEL (reference sequence). The CDR3 covers 14 residues. CDR3 in DNA: TGTGCCAGCAGCGTAACTAGGAGCTCCTACGAGCAGTACTTC. This codes for CASSVTRSSYEQYF.

The rearrangement uses TRBV5-5 and TRBJ1-5, with D possibly being TRBD1 (5 bases). This CDR3 has 18 residues. The V end was cut by 2 bases, the J end by 11 bases, with 29 bases between. CDR1 is SGHKS and CDR2 is YYEKEE in the germline V gene (reference sequence). CDR3 sequence: CASSLEKGGYGAGDSQHF. The CDR3 bases are TGTGCCAGCAGCTTAGAAAAGGGAGGATACGGGGCAGGCGATTCCCAGCATTTT.

This clone appeared a few times. The rearrangement uses TRBV7-2 and TRBJ1-1; D gene uncertain. The CDR3 is made up of 14 amino acids. Trimming pared 5 bases from V and 1 base from J, leaving 11 bases between. The germline V gene has CDR1 SGHTA and CDR2 FQGNSA. In DNA, the CDR3 is TGTGCCAGCAGCCCCCGACGGACGAACACTGAAGCTTTCTTT. Its translation is CASSPRRTNTEAFF. The variable domain in full, with the rest retrieved from reference TRBV7-2 and TRBJ1-1, is GAGVSQSPSNKVTEKGKDVELRCDPISGHTALYWYRQSLGQGLEFLIYFQGNSAPDKSGLPSDRFSAERTGGSVSTLTIQRTQQEDSAVYLCASSPRRTNTEAFFGQGTRLTVV.

The rearrangement uses TRBV7-2 and TRBJ1-1, with TRBD1 as a possible D gene (5 bases). Germline V gene sequence: CDR1 SGHTA, CDR2 FQGNSA. The germline V and J ends were trimmed by 5 bases and 3 bases, with 10 bases remaining between them. CDR3 length equals 13 residues. CDR3 DNA sequence: TGTGCCAGCAGCCGGGGAGGGGACACTGAAGCTTTCTTT. Protein sequence: CASSRGGDTEAFF.

The chain couples TRBV14 to TRBJ1-2; 8 nucleotides agree with TRBD1. This CDR3 is 13 amino acids long. V lost 6 bases, J lost 8 bases, and 8 bases stayed unmatched. The V gene's germline CDR1 is SGHDN and CDR2 FVKESK. The CDR3 DNA reads as TGTGCCAGCAGTCTGGACAGGGTGGGAGGCTACACCTTC. Protein product: CASSLDRVGGYTF. The entire variable domain, with the rest obtained from reference TRBV14 and TRBJ1-2, is as follows: EAGVTQFPSHSVIEKGQTVTLRCDPISGHDNLYWYRRVMGKEIKFLLHFVKESKQDESGMPNNRFLAERTGGTYSTLKVQPAELEDSGVYFCASSLDRVGGYTFGSGTRLTVV.

This chain connects TRBV7-9 to TRBJ2-7, with D perhaps TRBD1 (6 bases). Germline CDR1 reads SEHNR; CDR2 reads FQNEAQ (reference sequence). The CDR3 sequence is 13 residues long. V was shortened by 5 bases and J by 2 bases, with 10 bases between the two germline ends. As DNA, the CDR3 is TGTGCCAGCAGCCTATCAGGGGCCTACGAGCAGTACTTC. Translation: CASSLSGAYEQYF.

This rearrangement joins TRBV2 to TRBJ2-3; tentatively, D is TRBD2 (6 bases). The CDR3 length is 14 residues. The germline V and J ends were trimmed by 7 bases and 3 bases, with 14 bases remaining between them. Germline values: CDR1 SNHLY, CDR2 FYNNEI. The CDR3 bases are TGTGCCAGCACCATGTTTGGAGGGACAGATACGCAGTATTTT. Amino acids: CASTMFGGTDTQYF.

The chain has TRBV3-1 (or the pseudogene TRBV3-2) and TRBJ1-5; 7 bases agree with TRBD1. This CDR3 contains 15 residues. With V trimmed by 2 bases and J by 1 base, 2 bases remained unmatched. Germline V gene sequence: CDR1 LGHDT, CDR2 YNNKEL (reference sequence). The CDR3 is CASSQYRGSNQPQHF. CDR3 in DNA: TGTGCCAGCAGCCAATACAGGGGAAGCAATCAGCCCCAGCATTTT.

The chain carries TRBV6-5 and TRBJ2-5; D gene ambiguous. The germline V gene encodes CDR1 MNHEY and CDR2 SVGAGI. This CDR3 spans 10 amino acids. Trimming stripped 7 bases from V and 4 bases from J, with 4 bases between. The CDR3 spells CASMLETQYF. The CDR3 bases are TGTGCCAGCATGTTAGAGACCCAGTACTTC.

The V and J genes are TRBV4-1 and TRBJ2-2, with TRBD2 identical over 8 bases. Per the germline V gene, CDR1 is MGHRA and CDR2 is YSYEKL. J gave up 7 bases and V 3 bases, and 4 bases lay outside the gene matches. The CDR3 is 14 residues long. DNA for the CDR3: TGCGCCAGCAGCCACGGGGGGGGTTACGGGGAGCTGTTTTTT. Translating it yields CASSHGGGYGELFF.